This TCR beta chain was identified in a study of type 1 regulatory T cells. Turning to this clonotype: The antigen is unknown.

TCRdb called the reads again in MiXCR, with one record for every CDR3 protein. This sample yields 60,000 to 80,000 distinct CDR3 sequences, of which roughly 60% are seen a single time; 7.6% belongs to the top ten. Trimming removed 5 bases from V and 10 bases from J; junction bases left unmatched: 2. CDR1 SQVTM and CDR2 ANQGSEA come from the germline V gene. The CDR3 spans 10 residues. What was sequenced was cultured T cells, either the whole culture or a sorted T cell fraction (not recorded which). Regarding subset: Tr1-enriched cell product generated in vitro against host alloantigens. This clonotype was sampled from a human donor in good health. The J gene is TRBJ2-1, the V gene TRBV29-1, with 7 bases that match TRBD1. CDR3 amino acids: CSVQTGEQFF. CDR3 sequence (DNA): TGCAGCGTTCAGACAGGGGAGCAGTTCTTC.